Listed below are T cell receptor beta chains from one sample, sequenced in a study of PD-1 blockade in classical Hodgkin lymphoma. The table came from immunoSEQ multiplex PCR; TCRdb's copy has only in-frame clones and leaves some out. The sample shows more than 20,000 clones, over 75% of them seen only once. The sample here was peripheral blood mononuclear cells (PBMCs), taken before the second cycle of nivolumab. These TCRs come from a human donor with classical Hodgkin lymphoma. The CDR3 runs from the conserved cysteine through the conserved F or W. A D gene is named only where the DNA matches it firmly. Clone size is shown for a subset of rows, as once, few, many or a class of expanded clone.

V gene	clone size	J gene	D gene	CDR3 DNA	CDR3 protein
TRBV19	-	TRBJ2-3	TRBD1	TGTGCCAGTAGTATAGGGCGACTGACAGGGGGCAGCTCAGATACGCAGTATTTT	CASSIGRLTGGSSDTQYF
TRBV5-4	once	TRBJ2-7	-	TGTGCCAGCAGCTTCTGGGGTGGGACCCTCTACGAGCAGTACTTC	CASSFWGGTLYEQYF
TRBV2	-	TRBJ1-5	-	TGTGCCAGCAGTGACGTACAGAACTTCAATCAGCCCCAGCATTTT	CASSDVQNFNQPQHF
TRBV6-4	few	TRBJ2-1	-	TGTGCCAGCAGTGACGACAGCTCCTACAATGAGCAGTTCTTC	CASSDDSSYNEQFF
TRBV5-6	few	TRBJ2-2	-	TGTGCCAGCAGCTTGGCTCATTTCACCGGGGAGCTGTTTTTT	CASSLAHFTGELFF
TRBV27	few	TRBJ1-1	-	TGTGCCAGCAGTTTCGGGGGACTGAACACTGAAGCTTTCTTT	CASSFGGLNTEAFF
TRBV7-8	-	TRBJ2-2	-	TGTGCCAGCAGCTTAAGCAGCAGGGGAAACACCGGGGAGCTGTTTTTT	CASSLSSRGNTGELFF
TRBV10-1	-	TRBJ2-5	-	TGCGCCAGCAGTGAAACCCGCTTCCAAATCCAAGAGACCCAGTACTTC	CASSETRFQIQETQYF
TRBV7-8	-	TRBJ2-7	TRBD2	TGTGCCAGCAGCTTAGCGGCTAGCGGGAGTAACGAGCAGTACTTC	CASSLAASGSNEQYF
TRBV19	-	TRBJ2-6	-	TGTGCCAGTAGTTTCCGGGTTGGGGCCAACGTCCTGACTTTC	CASSFRVGANVLTF
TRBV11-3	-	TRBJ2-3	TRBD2	TGTGCCAGCAACCCCGGGGGGGTGAGGGAATACACAGATACGCAGTATTTT	CASNPGGVREYTDTQYF
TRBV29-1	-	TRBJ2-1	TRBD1	TGCAGCGTAGACGACAGGGGCTCCTACAATGAGCAGTTCTTC	CSVDDRGSYNEQFF